This T cell receptor beta chain was obtained from a study of blood T cell repertoires in COVID-19 (TCRdb year 2020). With regard to the full study: The collaborator samples originated in the United States, Italy and Spain and spanned the acute and convalescent phases of COVID-19. Nearly every sample came with metadata listing a de-identified subject ID, COVID-19 status, age in years and sex. The dataset comprised deeply sampled blood TCRbeta repertoires from subjects exposed to, actively infected with, or recovered from COVID-19. The material from the prospective study consisted of cDNA or gDNA derived from T cells, B-cell-depleted T cells, or PBMCs. The samples were drawn from the first 160 participants of the ongoing ImmuneRACE study and from 1,254 subjects provided by 6 global collaborators. The repertoires were released in a freely available public database meant as a resource for research on the immune response to SARS-CoV-2. Where available, HLA class I and class II types were taken from metadata supplied by the sample provider and were not determined by assay-based typing. The investigation overall reported the following: The amount of clinical and demographic metadata varied by source and participant and was provided uncurated.

Each collaborating institution followed its own protocols to collect whole blood in K2EDTA tubes. Collaborator samples were shipped for TCRbeta analysis as frozen whole blood, isolated PBMCs, or DNA extracted from either sample type. At the junction V is shortened by 4 bases and J by 3 bases, with 8 bases in between. The CDR3 holds 14 amino acids from the cysteine to the phenylalanine. Only CDR3 DNA remains: 42 bases, in frame from the first base. From a lookup of the germline V gene, CDR1 and CDR2 are SGDLS and YYNGEE. TCRbeta CDR3 regions were amplified from genomic DNA using the immunoSEQ Assay, a bias-controlled multiplex PCR. Per the source publication's procedure: Within the assay, amplification of reference gene primers was used to estimate how many nucleated cells each sample contained. To quantify the absolute abundance of each unique TCRbeta CDR3 rearrangement, sequence reads were collapsed and filtered. Productive Simpson clonality was computed per sample as the square root of Simpson's diversity index over productive rearrangements. TCRdb provides this immuneACCESS table in a form limited to in-frame rearrangements. Some clones are lacking; in checked studies, under half of them reflect an unresolved V gene, and why the rest are absent is not known. V and J calls and clone size are those listed in that table; D and trimming were worked out from the DNA. The sample table contains 25,000 to 35,000 clones; only one count was recorded for 81% of them. The ten largest make up about a sixth of the sample.

As to this clone: What this receptor recognizes is not known. The record has no base qualities; no much larger clone is one base away.

Sequencing was carried out using peripheral blood. The TCR comes from a woman aged 55-70 years with acute or convalescent COVID-19. The rearranged chain carries TRBV9 and TRBJ1-6; the D region possibly corresponds to TRBD1 (5 bases align). The CDR3 protein: CASSPGHYNSPLHF. The sequenced DNA: TGTGCCAGCAGCCCTGGACACTATAATTCACCCCTCCACTTT.